Each of the 2 T cell receptor beta chains below was sequenced from the same sample in a study of CD8+ T cells in alopecia areata. Treatment: oral pan-JAK inhibitor, 5-10 mg twice daily. RNA extraction was followed by reverse transcription into cDNA, which acted as the sequencing template. TCRdb's copy holds only in-frame clones and misses some; the assay was immunoSEQ multiplex PCR. The sample lists roughly 200,000 clones; about 48% were seen once. This specimen consisted of CD8+ T cells sorted from blood, obtained at week 24, from a patient treated with tofacitinib. All receptors come from a human donor with alopecia areata.

The chain is built from TRBV14 and TRBJ1-2; 9 bases are shared with TRBD1. CDR3 length: 16 amino acids. CDR1 is SGHDN, CDR2 FVKESK, per germline. V was pared by 0 bases and J by 4 bases, with 6 bases of the junction left unmatched. The chain's CDR3 is CASSQEGTGSLYGYTF. In nucleotides, the CDR3 is TGTGCCAGCAGCCAAGAAGGGACAGGGTCCCTCTATGGCTACACCTTC.

This clone came up a few times. V gene TRBV15 combines with J gene TRBJ2-7; D possibly corresponds to TRBD2 (6 bases). Germline V gene lookup returns CDR1 LNHNV and CDR2 YYDKDF (reference sequence). The length of the CDR3 is 15 residues. Trimming took 0 bases from V and 0 from J, leaving 9 bases between them. The CDR3 sequence is CATSRDRGSSYEQYF. The CDR3 DNA sequence: TGTGCCACCAGCAGAGATCGGGGGAGCTCCTACGAGCAGTACTTC. The full variable domain, rest sourced from reference TRBV15 and TRBJ2-7, is DAMVIQNPRYQVTQFGKPVTLSCSQTLNHNVMYWYQQKSSQAPKLLFHYYDKDFNNEADTPDNFQSRRPNTSFCFLDIRSPGLGDTAMYLCATSRDRGSSYEQYFGPGTRLTVT.